These 20 T cell receptor beta chains were all obtained from the same sample, sequenced in a study of T cell changes during pregnancy in multiple sclerosis. Profiled with immunoSEQ multiplex PCR; TCRdb holds only in-frame clones, not every one. The sample includes roughly 60,000 clones, 92% of them seen just once. Sequenced here: peripheral blood, sampled in the second trimester of pregnancy. The receptor source for this set is a female donor with multiple sclerosis, enrolled in a pregnancy study.

Worth noting for this clone: A read error may account for a junction end that differs from germline. The chain carries TRBV2 and TRBJ1-1; TRBD1 might be the D (6 bases). The CDR3 totals 14 residues. Germline V gene sequence: CDR1 SNHLY, CDR2 FYNNEI. This CDR3 is CASSALLDRTEASF. In DNA, the CDR3 is TGTGCCAGCAGCGCCTTATTGGACAGAACCGAAGCTTCCTTT.

The rearrangement links TRBV30 to TRBJ1-2, with TRBD1 identical over 7 bases. CDR1 and CDR2 from the germline V gene are GTSNPN and SVGIG (reference sequence). With V trimmed by 2 bases and J by 7 bases, 1 base remained unmatched. The CDR3 spans 11 residues. Written as DNA, the CDR3 is TGTGCCTGGAGTTCAGGGGGTGGCTACACCTTC. This translates into CAWSSGGGYTF.

The rearrangement links TRBV11-3 to TRBJ2-1, with TRBD2 matching 7 bases. V dropped 5 bases and J dropped 6; count of bases not matched to a gene: 13. Germline V CDR1 and CDR2: SGHNT, YENEEA. The CDR3 runs to 16 residues. This chain's CDR3 is CASSLGEAGDRNEQFF. The CDR3 coding sequence is TGTGCCAGCAGCCTAGGGGAGGCGGGGGATCGCAATGAGCAGTTCTTC.

The chain links TRBV10-2 to TRBJ2-3; 7 nucleotides align to TRBD2. V was clipped by 6 bases and J by 0 bases; unmatched bases: 6. Germline assignment: CDR1 WSHSY and CDR2 SAAADI. The CDR3 has 15 amino acids. CDR3 loop: CASSPLASSTDTQYF. The CDR3 DNA is TGCGCCAGCAGCCCACTAGCGTCTAGCACAGATACGCAGTATTTT.

V and J are TRBV6-4 and TRBJ2-2, with 10 bases matching TRBD2. The CDR3 extends over 15 amino acids. Germline CDR1 reads MRHNA; CDR2 reads SNTAGT. Losses at the gene ends were 7 bases for V and 3 bases for J; bases not matched to a gene: 5. In DNA, the CDR3 is TGTGCCAGCAAACAGGGGACTAGCGACACCGGGGAGCTGTTTTTT. Its translation: CASKQGTSDTGELFF.

The chain joins TRBV2 to TRBJ2-1; perhaps TRBD1 as D (6 bases). The CDR3 length is 13 residues. The ends were cut back, 2 bases at V and 6 bases at J, with 8 bases in the middle. The germline CDR1 and CDR2 sequences are SNHLY and FYNNEI. The CDR3 reads CASSENRVNEQFF. CDR3 coding DNA: TGTGCCAGCAGTGAAAACAGGGTCAATGAGCAGTTCTTC. Full variable domain (outside the CDR3, taken from reference TRBV2 and TRBJ2-1): EPEVTQTPSHQVTQMGQEVILRCVPISNHLYFYWYRQILGQKVEFLVSFYNNEISEKSEIFDDQFSVERPDGSNFTLKIRSTKLEDSAMYFCASSENRVNEQFFGPGTRLTVL.

The V gene is TRBV19, the J gene TRBJ2-3; 8 bases line up with TRBD1. Per germline, CDR1 LNHDA and CDR2 SQIVND (reference sequence). The CDR3 length is 17 residues. V was clipped by 4 bases and J by 0 bases; unmatched bases: 9. CDR3 DNA sequence: TGTGCCAGTAGTAGTCTACCGGGGACAGGAAGCACAGATACGCAGTATTTT. Its protein product is CASSSLPGTGSTDTQYF. Combining the CDR3 with reference TRBV19 and TRBJ2-3 gives the whole variable domain DGGITQSPKYLFRKEGQNVTLSCEQNLNHDAMYWYRQDPGQGLRLIYYSQIVNDFQKGDIAEGYSVSREKKESFPLTVTSAQKNPTAFYLCASSSLPGTGSTDTQYFGPGTRLTVL.

The genes are TRBV27 and TRBJ1-5; 8 nucleotides match TRBD1. Losses at the gene ends were 5 bases for V and 7 bases for J; bases not matched to a gene: 10. CDR1 is MNHEY and CDR2 is SMNVEV in the germline V gene (reference sequence). The CDR3 covers 15 residues. The CDR3 reads CASSPGQGTGQPQHF. The DNA of the CDR3 is TGTGCCAGCAGTCCAGGACAGGGAACGGGACAGCCCCAGCATTTT.

V is TRBV28 and J is TRBJ2-6; tentative D call: TRBD1 (6 bases). Trimming took off 9 bases at V and 0 bases at J, with 9 bases between the two ends. The CDR3 extends over 14 amino acids. The germline CDR1 and CDR2 sequences are MDHEN and SYDVKM. CDR3 sequence: CASTQGSGANVLTF. In DNA form, the CDR3 reads TGTGCCAGTACACAGGGCTCTGGGGCCAACGTCCTGACTTTC.

This clone was seen once. The V call is TRBV18, the J call TRBJ2-7; D unclear. The V gene lost 0 bases and the J gene lost 2 bases, with 8 bases spanning the gap. The germline V gene has CDR1 KGHSH and CDR2 LQKENI. This CDR3 region has 14 residues. The CDR3: CASSPPADAYEQYF. The CDR3 bases are TGTGCCAGCTCACCACCGGCGGATGCCTACGAGCAGTACTTC.

The rearrangement uses TRBV27 and TRBJ2-5, with 8 nucleotides matching TRBD1. TRBJ2-7 matches the DNA end more closely, so the J call is doubtful. Germline V gives CDR1 MNHEY, CDR2 SMNVEV (reference sequence). The CDR3 is 13 residues long. The DNA for the CDR3 is TGTGCCAGCAGTCCCAGGACAGGGAACGAGCAGTACTTC. The encoded protein is CASSPRTGNEQYF.

V is TRBV27 and J is TRBJ1-5, with TRBD1 identical over 9 bases. The J segment lost 1 base and the V segment lost 5 bases, leaving 9 bases of the junction unmatched. The CDR3 loop spans 17 amino acids. Germline loops: CDR1 MNHEY, CDR2 SMNVEV (reference sequence). The CDR3 region is CASSAMDRGLSNQPQHF. The CDR3 DNA reads TGTGCCAGCAGTGCAATGGACAGGGGATTAAGCAATCAGCCCCAGCATTTT.

This CDR3 is CASRGRPGQSMNTEAFF. CDR3 coding DNA: TGTGCCAGTAGAGGGAGACCGGGACAGAGCATGAACACTGAAGCTTTCTTT. This chain joins TRBV19 and TRBJ1-1, with 7 bases identical to TRBD1. The junction had 13 bases not matched to a gene; V was cut back by 6 bases and J by 0 bases. Germline V gene lookup returns CDR1 LNHDA and CDR2 SQIVND (reference sequence). The CDR3 runs 17 residues.

The V gene is TRBV27, the J gene TRBJ2-1, with D possibly TRBD2 on 6 matching bases. Trimming pared 2 bases from V and 6 bases from J, leaving 14 bases between. CDR1 is MNHEY, CDR2 SMNVEV, per germline (reference sequence). The CDR3 has 15 residues. CDR3 loop: CASSLKLAGINEQFF. For the CDR3, the DNA is TGTGCCAGCAGTTTAAAACTAGCTGGAATCAATGAGCAGTTCTTC.

The chain is built from TRBV5-7 and TRBJ1-5, with TRBD1 as a possible D gene (6 bases). TRBV5-7 is an open reading frame, and its role is uncertain. The CDR3 is 16 residues long. V was cut by 2 bases and J by 4 bases, with 16 bases left in between. The CDR3 DNA follows: TGTGCCAGCAGCTTTTGGGTCAGGGGCGAGAATCAGCCCCAGCATTTT. Translated: CASSFWVRGENQPQHF.

This clone was counted a single time. V usage is TRBV5-1 and J usage is TRBJ2-5; 7 bases are a match to TRBD2. Germline trimming cut 0 bases from V and 5 bases from J; bases unmatched to any gene: 4. In germline, CDR1 is SGHRS, CDR2 YFSETQ. CDR3 size: 14 residues. CDR3 DNA sequence: TGCGCCAGCAGCTTGGAGTGGGAGGGGGAGACCCAGTACTTC. Amino acid sequence: CASSLEWEGETQYF.

This clone was seen only once. This chain's CDR3 is CASSPGSGSLDEQYF. CDR3 DNA sequence: TGTGCCAGCAGCCCTGGGAGCGGGAGCCTCGACGAGCAGTACTTC. The rearrangement uses TRBV7-2 and TRBJ2-7; TRBD2 matches 8 bases. CDR3 length: 15 residues. V shed 5 bases, J shed 5 bases, and the junction held 11 bases outside the gene matches. CDR1 and CDR2 from the germline V gene are SGHTA and FQGNSA.

The chain links TRBV5-1 to TRBJ1-3, with D maybe TRBD1 (6 bases). The CDR3 covers 16 residues. V was trimmed by 1 base and J by 0 bases, leaving 11 bases between them. From germline, CDR1 is SGHRS and CDR2 YFSETQ. CDR3 protein: CASSLSQGLSGNTIYF. The CDR3 DNA sequence: TGCGCCAGCAGCTTGTCCCAGGGGCTCTCTGGAAACACCATATATTTT.

The chain employs TRBV19 and TRBJ2-1; 13 bases map to TRBD2. V lost 10 bases and J lost 7; bases outside the gene matches: 13. Germline lookup yields CDR1 LNHDA and CDR2 SQIVND (reference sequence). The CDR3 loop spans 16 amino acids. CDR3 residues: CATRGTTSGRGNEQFF. The CDR3 DNA reads as TGTGCCACAAGGGGGACCACTAGCGGGAGGGGGAATGAGCAGTTCTTC.

Here the CDR3 reads CASSFGWTGAQPQHF. Here the CDR3 DNA reads TGTGCCAGCAGCTTTGGGTGGACAGGGGCACAGCCCCAGCATTTT. The chain uses TRBV5-6 and TRBJ1-5; 9 bases fit TRBD1. The ends lost 2 bases at V and 7 bases at J; junction bases unmatched: 7. Germline assignment: CDR1 SGHDT and CDR2 YYEEEE. The CDR3 covers 15 residues.